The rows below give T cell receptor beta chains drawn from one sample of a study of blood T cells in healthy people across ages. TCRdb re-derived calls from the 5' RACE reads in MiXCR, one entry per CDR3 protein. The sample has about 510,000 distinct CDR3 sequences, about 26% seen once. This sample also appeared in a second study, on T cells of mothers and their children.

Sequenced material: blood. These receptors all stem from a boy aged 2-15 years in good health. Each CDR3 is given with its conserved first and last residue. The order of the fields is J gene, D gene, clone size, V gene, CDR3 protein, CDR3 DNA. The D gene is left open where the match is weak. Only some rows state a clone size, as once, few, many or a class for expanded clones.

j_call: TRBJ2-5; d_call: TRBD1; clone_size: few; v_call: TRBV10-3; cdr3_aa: CAISEGDRRVQETQYF; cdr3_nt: TGTGCCATCAGTGAGGGGGACAGGAGGGTACAAGAGACCCAGTACTTC
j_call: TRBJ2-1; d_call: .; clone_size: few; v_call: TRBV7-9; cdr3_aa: CASDEGGSYNEQFF; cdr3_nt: TGTGCCAGCGACGAGGGGGGCTCCTACAATGAGCAGTTCTTC
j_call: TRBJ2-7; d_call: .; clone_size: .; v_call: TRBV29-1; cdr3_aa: CSVESSYEQYF; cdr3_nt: TGCAGCGTTGAGAGCTCCTACGAGCAGTACTTC
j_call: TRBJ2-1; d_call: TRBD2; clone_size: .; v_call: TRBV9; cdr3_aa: CASSVAGSGDEQFF; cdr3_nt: TGTGCCAGCAGCGTAGCTGGTAGCGGGGATGAGCAGTTCTTC
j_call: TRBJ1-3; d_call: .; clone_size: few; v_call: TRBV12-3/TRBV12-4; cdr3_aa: CASREQGLSGNTIYF; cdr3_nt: TGTGCCAGCAGGGAACAAGGCCTCTCTGGAAACACCATATATTTT
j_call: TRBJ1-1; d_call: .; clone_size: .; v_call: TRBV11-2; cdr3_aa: CASSSRFTGAFF; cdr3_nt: TGTGCCAGCAGCTCCCGGTTCACGGGGGCTTTCTTT
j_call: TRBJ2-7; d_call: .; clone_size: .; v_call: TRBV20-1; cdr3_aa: CSARPPVIVSYEQYF; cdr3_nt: TGCAGTGCTAGGCCGCCCGTGATCGTCTCCTACGAGCAGTACTTC
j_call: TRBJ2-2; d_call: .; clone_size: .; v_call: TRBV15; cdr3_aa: CATSKGTGELFF; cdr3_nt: TGTGCCACCAGTAAGGGGACCGGGGAGCTGTTTTTT
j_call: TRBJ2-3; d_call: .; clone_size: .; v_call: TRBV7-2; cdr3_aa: CASSEIPDTQYF; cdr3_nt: TGTGCCAGCAGCGAGATTCCAGATACGCAGTATTTT
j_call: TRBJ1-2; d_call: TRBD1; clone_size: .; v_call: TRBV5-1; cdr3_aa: CASRRTGNYDYTF; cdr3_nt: TGCGCCAGCAGGAGGACAGGGAACTATGACTACACCTTC
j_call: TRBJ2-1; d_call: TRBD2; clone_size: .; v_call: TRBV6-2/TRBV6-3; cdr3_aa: CASSGTSDPYNEQFF; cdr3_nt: TGTGCCAGCAGTGGCACTAGCGACCCCTACAATGAGCAGTTCTTC
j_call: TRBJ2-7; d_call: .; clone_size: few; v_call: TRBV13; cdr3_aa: CASSLWGFYEQYF; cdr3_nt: TGTGCCAGCAGCTTATGGGGTTTCTACGAGCAGTACTTC
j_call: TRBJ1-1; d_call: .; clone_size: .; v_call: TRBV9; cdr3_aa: CASSVEFQGGTEAFF; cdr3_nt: TGTGCCAGCAGCGTAGAGTTTCAGGGCGGCACTGAAGCTTTCTTT
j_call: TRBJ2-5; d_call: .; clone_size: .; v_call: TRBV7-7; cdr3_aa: CASSLHGEETQYF; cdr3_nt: TGTGCCAGCAGCCTACATGGGGAAGAGACCCAGTACTTC
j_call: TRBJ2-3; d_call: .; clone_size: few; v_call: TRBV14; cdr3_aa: CASSQDEQLTDTQYF; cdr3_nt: TGTGCCAGCAGCCAAGATGAACAACTCACAGATACGCAGTATTTT
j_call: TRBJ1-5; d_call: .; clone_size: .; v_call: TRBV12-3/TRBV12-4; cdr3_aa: CASSPPDGNQPQHF; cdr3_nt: TGTGCCAGCAGTCCCCCGGACGGAAATCAGCCCCAGCATTTT
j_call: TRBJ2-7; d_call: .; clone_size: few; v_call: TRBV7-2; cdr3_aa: CASNPGSLSYEQYF; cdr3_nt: TGTGCCAGCAACCCAGGGTCCTTGTCCTACGAGCAGTACTTC
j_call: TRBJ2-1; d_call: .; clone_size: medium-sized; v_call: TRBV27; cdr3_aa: CAGNNEQFF; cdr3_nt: TGTGCCGGGAACAATGAGCAGTTCTTC
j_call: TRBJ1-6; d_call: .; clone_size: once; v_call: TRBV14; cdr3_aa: CASSQDPRDSPLHF; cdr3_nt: TGTGCCAGCAGCCAAGACCCCCGGGATTCACCCCTCCACTTT
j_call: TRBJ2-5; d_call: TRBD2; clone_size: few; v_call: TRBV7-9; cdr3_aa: CASSTRLAGVREQYF; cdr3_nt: TGTGCCAGCAGTACCCGACTAGCGGGGGTGAGGGAGCAGTACTTC
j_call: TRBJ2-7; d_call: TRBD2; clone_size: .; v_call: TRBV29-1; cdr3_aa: CSVSSGRAYEQYF; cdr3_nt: TGCAGCGTTAGCAGCGGGAGGGCCTACGAGCAGTACTTC
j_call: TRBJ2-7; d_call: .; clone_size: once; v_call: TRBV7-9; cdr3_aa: CASSQPTGYEQYF; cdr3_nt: TGTGCCAGCAGCCAACCTACAGGGTACGAGCAGTACTTC
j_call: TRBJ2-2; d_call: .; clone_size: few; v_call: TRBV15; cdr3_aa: CATSRGHRENTGELFF; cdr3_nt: TGTGCCACCAGCAGAGGCCACAGGGAGAACACCGGGGAGCTGTTTTTT
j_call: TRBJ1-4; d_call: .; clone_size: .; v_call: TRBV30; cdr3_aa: CAWSVQAEKLFF; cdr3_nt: TGTGCCTGGAGTGTACAAGCTGAAAAACTGTTTTTT
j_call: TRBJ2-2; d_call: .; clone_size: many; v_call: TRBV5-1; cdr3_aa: CASSLGTVNTGELFF; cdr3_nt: TGCGCCAGCAGCTTGGGGACGGTGAACACCGGGGAGCTGTTTTTT
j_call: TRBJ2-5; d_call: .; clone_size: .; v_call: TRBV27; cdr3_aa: CASRSPPGETQYF; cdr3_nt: TGTGCCAGCAGGTCCCCCCCGGGGGAGACCCAGTACTTC
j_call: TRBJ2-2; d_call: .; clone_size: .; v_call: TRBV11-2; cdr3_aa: CASSLEPTPRGELFF; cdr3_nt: TGTGCCAGCAGCTTAGAACCGACTCCCCGAGGGGAGCTGTTTTTT
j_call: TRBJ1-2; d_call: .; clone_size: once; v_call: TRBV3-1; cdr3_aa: CASGARGTNYGYTF; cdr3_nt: TGTGCCAGCGGGGCCCGAGGGACGAACTATGGCTACACCTTC
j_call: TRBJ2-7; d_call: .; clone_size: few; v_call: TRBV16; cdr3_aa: CASSLSGRREQYF; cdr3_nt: TGTGCCAGCAGTCTCTCCGGAAGGCGAGAGCAGTACTTC
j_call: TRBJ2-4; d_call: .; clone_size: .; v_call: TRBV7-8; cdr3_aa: CVSSLAWGPPYSQYF; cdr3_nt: TGTGTCAGCAGCTTAGCGTGGGGACCCCCGTATTCGCAGTACTTC
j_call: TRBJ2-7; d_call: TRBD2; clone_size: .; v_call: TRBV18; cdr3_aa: CASSPPTAELAGVRQYF; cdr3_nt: TGTGCCAGCTCACCACCCACAGCCGAGCTAGCGGGAGTTAGGCAGTACTTC
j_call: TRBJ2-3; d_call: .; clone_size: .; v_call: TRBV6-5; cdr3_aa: CASSRKWGHTDTQYF; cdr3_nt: TGTGCCAGCAGCCGTAAGTGGGGGCACACAGATACGCAGTATTTT
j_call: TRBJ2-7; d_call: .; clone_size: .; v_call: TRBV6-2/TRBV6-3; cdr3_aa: CASTSLGTTTLGYEQYF; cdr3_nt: TGTGCCAGCACCTCTCTGGGGACCACCACCCTAGGCTACGAGCAGTACTTC
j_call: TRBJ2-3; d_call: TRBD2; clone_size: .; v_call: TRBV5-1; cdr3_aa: CASSLVAGEGDTQYF; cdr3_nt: TGCGCCAGCAGCTTGGTGGCGGGAGAGGGAGATACGCAGTATTTT
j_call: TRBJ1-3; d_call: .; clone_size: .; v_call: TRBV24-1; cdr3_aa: CATALRQGKTGNTIYF; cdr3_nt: TGTGCCACCGCCCTTCGCCAGGGTAAAACTGGAAACACCATATATTTT
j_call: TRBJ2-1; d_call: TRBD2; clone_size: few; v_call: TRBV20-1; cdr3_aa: CSGQRGVYNEQFF; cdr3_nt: TGCAGTGGGCAGCGGGGGGTCTACAATGAGCAGTTCTTC
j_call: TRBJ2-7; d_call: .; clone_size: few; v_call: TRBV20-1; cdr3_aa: CSASRGNSYEQYF; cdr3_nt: TGCAGTGCTAGTCGGGGGAACTCCTACGAGCAGTACTTC
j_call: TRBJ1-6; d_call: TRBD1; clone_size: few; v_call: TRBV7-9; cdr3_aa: CASGTGPNSPLRF; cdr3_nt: TGTGCCAGCGGGACAGGGCCCAATTCACCCCTCCGCTTT
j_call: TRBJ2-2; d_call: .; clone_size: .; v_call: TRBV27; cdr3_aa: CASTTRLPNTGELFF; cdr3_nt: TGTGCCAGCACCACGCGCTTACCTAACACCGGGGAGCTGTTTTTT
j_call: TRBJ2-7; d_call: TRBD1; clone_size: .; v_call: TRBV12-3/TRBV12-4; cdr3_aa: CASSRTGGGESSF; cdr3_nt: TGTGCCAGCAGCCGGACAGGGGGTGGCGAAAGTAGCTTC
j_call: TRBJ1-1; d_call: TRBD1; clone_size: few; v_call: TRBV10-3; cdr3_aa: CAISEGWDRGLTETFF; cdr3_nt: TGTGCCATCAGTGAGGGCTGGGACAGGGGCTTGACTGAAACTTTCTTT
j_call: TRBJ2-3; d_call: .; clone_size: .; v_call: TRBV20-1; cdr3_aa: CSAREGSRDTQYF; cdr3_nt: TGCAGTGCTAGAGAAGGGTCCAGGGATACGCAGTATTTT
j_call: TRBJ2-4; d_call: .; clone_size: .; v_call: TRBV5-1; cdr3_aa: CASSLEGYLENIQYF; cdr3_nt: TGCGCCAGCAGCTTGGAGGGGTACTTGGAAAACATTCAGTACTTC
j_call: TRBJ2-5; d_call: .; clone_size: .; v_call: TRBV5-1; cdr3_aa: CASSRGQTQETRYF; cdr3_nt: TGCGCCAGCAGCCGAGGACAGACACAAGAGACCCGGTACTTC
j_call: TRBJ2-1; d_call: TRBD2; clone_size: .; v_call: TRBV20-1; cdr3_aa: CSAFSGRSSYNEQFF; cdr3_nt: TGCAGTGCTTTTAGCGGGAGGAGCTCCTACAATGAGCAGTTCTTC
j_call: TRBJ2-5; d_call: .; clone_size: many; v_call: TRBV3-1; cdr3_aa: CASSQRETQYF; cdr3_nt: TGTGCCAGCAGCCAGAGGGAGACCCAGTACTTC
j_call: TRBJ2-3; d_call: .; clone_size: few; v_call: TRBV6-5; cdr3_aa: CASSSYQNSGGQYF; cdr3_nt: TGTGCCAGCAGTTCCTACCAGAATAGTGGTGGGCAGTATTTT
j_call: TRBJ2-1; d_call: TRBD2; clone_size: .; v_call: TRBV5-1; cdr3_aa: CASSSLSGSDEQFF; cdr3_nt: TGCGCCAGCAGCTCACTTAGCGGGAGCGATGAGCAGTTCTTC
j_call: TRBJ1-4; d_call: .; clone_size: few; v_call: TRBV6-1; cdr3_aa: CASSEAYSRRDEKLFF; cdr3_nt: TGTGCCAGCAGTGAAGCCTATTCCCGCAGGGACGAAAAACTGTTTTTT
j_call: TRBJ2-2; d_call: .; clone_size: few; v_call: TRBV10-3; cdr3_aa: CAISVGGELFF; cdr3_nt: TGTGCCATCAGTGTGGGCGGGGAGCTGTTTTTT
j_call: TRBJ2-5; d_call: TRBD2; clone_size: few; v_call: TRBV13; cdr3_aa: CASSVAGGIQETQYF; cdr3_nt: TGTGCCAGCAGCGTAGCGGGGGGGATCCAAGAGACCCAGTACTTC
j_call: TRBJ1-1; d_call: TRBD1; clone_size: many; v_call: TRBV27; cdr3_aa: CASRLTGANTEAFF; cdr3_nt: TGTGCCAGCAGACTGACAGGGGCTAACACTGAAGCTTTCTTT
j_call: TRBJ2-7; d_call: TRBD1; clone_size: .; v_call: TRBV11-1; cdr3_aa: CASSLAGTGGNEQYF; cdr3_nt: TGTGCCAGCAGCTTAGCTGGGACAGGGGGCAACGAGCAGTACTTC
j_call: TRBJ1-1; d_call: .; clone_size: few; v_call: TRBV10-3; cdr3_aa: CAITLDPGTEAFF; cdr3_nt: TGTGCCATCACCTTAGACCCTGGCACTGAAGCTTTCTTT
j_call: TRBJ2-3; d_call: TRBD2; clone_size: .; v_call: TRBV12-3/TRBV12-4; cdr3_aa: CASGSSGGDTQYF; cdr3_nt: TGTGCCAGCGGTTCTAGCGGGGGGGATACGCAGTATTTT
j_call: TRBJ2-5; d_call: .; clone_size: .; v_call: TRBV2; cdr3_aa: CAGRVLQETQYF; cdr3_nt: TGTGCCGGCAGGGTCCTCCAAGAGACCCAGTACTTC
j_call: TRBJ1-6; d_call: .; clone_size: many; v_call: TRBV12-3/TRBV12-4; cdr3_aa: CASSPVNSPLHF; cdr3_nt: TGTGCCAGCAGTCCGGTTAATTCACCCCTCCACTTT
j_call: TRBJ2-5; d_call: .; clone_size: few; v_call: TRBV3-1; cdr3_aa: CASSQPGWETQYF; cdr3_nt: TGTGCCAGCAGCCAACCGGGATGGGAGACCCAGTACTTC
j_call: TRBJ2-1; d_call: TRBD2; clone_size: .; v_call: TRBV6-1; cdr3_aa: CASSRTSGTYNEQFF; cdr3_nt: TGTGCCAGCTCCCGGACTAGCGGGACCTACAATGAGCAGTTCTTC
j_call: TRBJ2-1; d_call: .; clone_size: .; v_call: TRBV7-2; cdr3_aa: CASSKMNEQFF; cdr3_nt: TGTGCCAGCAGCAAAATGAATGAGCAGTTCTTC